There are many counts of the clone carrying this TCR beta chain. This sample stems from a study of human T cells and chemical hapten exposure. TCRdb reanalysed the RACE reads using MiXCR and keeps one entry per CDR3 protein. The data hold a few hundred thousand distinct CDR3 sequences, with 6% to 7% observed a single time. The time point is: patch test 2, 6 weeks after DPC sensitization. Treatment given: therapeutic diphenylcyclopropenone sensitization with weekly scalp DPC. Blood was drawn before each patch test was applied. The CDR3 has 13 amino acids. V gave up 0 bases and J gave up 3 bases; unmatched junction bases: 1. From germline, CDR1 is DFQATT and CDR2 SNEGSKA (reference sequence).

This clonotype was obtained from a woman aged 18-29 years with alopecia areata. Some clones in this sample may be carry-over from other donors' samples. The sample was whole blood, taken in connection with sensitization to the hapten diphenylcyclopropenone (DPC). The chain recombines TRBV20-1 with TRBJ1-1; 7 bases fit TRBD1. CDR3 sequence reads: CSARETGYTEAFF. For the CDR3, the DNA is TGCAGTGCTAGAGAGACAGGGTACACTGAAGCTTTCTTT.